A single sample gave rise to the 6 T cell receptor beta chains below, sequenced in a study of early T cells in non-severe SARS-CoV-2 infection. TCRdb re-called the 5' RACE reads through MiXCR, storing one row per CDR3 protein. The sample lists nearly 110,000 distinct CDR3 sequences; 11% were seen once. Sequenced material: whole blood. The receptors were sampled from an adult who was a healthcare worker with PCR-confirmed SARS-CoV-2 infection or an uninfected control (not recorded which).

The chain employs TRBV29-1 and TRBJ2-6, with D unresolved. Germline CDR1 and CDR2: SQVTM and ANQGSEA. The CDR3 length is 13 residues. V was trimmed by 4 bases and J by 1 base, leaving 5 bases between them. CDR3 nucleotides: TGCAGCGTTGGCTATTCTGGGGCCAACGTCCTGACTTTC. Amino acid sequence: CSVGYSGANVLTF.

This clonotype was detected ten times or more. CDR3 region: CASSLFQLLTSYNEQFF. In nucleotides, the CDR3 is TGTGCCAGCAGCTTGTTCCAACTTTTGACGTCCTACAATGAGCAGTTCTTC. The rearrangement joins TRBV5-6 to TRBJ2-1, with D hard to call. The germline CDR1 and CDR2 sequences are SGHDT and YYEEEE. The CDR3 is made up of 17 amino acids. Trimming shortened V by 1 base and J by 1 base, and 15 bases separated the two germline ends. Filled out from reference TRBV5-6 and TRBJ2-1, the complete variable domain reads DAGVTQSPTHLIKTRGQQVTLRCSPKSGHDTVSWYQQALGQGPQFIFQYYEEEERQRGNFPDRFSGHQFPNYSSELNVNALLLGDSALYLCASSLFQLLTSYNEQFFGPGTRLTVL.

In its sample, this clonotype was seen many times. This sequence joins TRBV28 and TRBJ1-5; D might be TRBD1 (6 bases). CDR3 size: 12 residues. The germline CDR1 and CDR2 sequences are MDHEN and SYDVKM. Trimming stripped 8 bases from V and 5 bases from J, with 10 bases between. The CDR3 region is CASYTGHQPQHF. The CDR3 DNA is TGTGCCAGCTACACAGGGCATCAGCCCCAGCATTTT.

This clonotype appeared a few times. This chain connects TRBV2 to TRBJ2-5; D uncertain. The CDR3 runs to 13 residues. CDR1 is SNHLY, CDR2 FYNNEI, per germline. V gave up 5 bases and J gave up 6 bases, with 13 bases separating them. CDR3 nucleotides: TGTGCCAGCAGTTCGACGGCGGTTAAGACCCAGTACTTC. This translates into CASSSTAVKTQYF. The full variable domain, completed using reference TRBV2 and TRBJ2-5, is EPEVTQTPSHQVTQMGQEVILRCVPISNHLYFYWYRQILGQKVEFLVSFYNNEISEKSEIFDDQFSVERPDGSNFTLKIRSTKLEDSAMYFCASSSTAVKTQYFGPGTRLLVL.

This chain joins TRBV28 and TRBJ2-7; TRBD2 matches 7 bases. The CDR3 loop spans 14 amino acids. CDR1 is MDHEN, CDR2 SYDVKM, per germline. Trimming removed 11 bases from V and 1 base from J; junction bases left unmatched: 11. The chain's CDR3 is CAHSSGRPSYEQYF. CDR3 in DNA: TGTGCCCACTCCTCCGGGAGGCCTTCCTACGAGCAGTACTTC.

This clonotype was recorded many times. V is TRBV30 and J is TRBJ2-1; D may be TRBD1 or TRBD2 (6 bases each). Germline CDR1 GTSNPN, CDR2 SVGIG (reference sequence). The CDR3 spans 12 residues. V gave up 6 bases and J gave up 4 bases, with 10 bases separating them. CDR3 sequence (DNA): TGTGCCTGCCGGAGGGGGTACAATGAGCAGTTCTTC. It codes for CACRRGYNEQFF.